Listed below are T cell receptor beta chains from one sample, sequenced in a study of T cells after posttransplantation cyclophosphamide. The protocol was immunoSEQ multiplex PCR, while the TCRdb copy is restricted to in-frame clones and leaves out a portion. Recorded here are approximately 27,000 clones, none singletons. Material: PBMCs. These receptors came from a man aged 45-65 years in good health, CMV-negative, and a related stem cell transplant donor. Both conserved end residues are part of each CDR3. The D gene is left open where the match is weak. Rows give clone size only sometimes, using once, few, many, or a class for an expanded clone.

V: TRBV2; size: many; D: .; J: TRBJ2-7; DNA: TGTGCCAGCAGTTTAAACATATTCTCCTACGAGCAGTACTTC; CDR3: CASSLNIFSYEQYF
V: TRBV6-1; size: many; D: TRBD1; J: TRBJ2-4; DNA: TGTGCCAGCATTGAACAGGGGCTAGCCAAAAACATTCAGTACTTC; CDR3: CASIEQGLAKNIQYF
V: TRBV27; size: many; D: .; J: TRBJ2-3; DNA: TGTGCCAGCACTCCCCGGGGTTTGGATACAGATACGCAGTATTTT; CDR3: CASTPRGLDTDTQYF
V: TRBV5-1; size: many; D: TRBD1; J: TRBJ1-5; DNA: TGCGCCAGCAGCTGGACAGGGAGTGGCAATCAGCCCCAGCATTTT; CDR3: CASSWTGSGNQPQHF
V: TRBV25-1; size: many; D: TRBD1; J: TRBJ1-2; DNA: TGTGCCAGCACCAGACAGGGGGCTAACTATGGCTACACCTTC; CDR3: CASTRQGANYGYTF
V: TRBV18; size: many; D: .; J: TRBJ1-5; DNA: TGTGCCAGCTCACCGTCAGGTGGTGATCAGCCCCAGCATTTT; CDR3: CASSPSGGDQPQHF
V: TRBV5-4; size: many; D: .; J: TRBJ1-1; DNA: TGTGCCAGCAGCTTGGGGACATTTAAAGGGAACACTGAAGCTTTCTTT; CDR3: CASSLGTFKGNTEAFF
V: TRBV10-3; size: many; D: .; J: TRBJ2-2; DNA: TGTGCCATCAGTGGGGGGACACAGAACACCGGGGAGCTGTTTTTT; CDR3: CAISGGTQNTGELFF
V: TRBV11-2; size: many; D: TRBD2; J: TRBJ2-1; DNA: TGTGCCAGCAGCGACGGGGGACTAGCGGGAGGCTACAATGAGCAGTTCTTC; CDR3: CASSDGGLAGGYNEQFF
V: TRBV20-1; size: many; D: .; J: TRBJ2-1; DNA: TGCAGTGCTTCCGGGACATATGAGCAGTTCTTC; CDR3: CSASGTYEQFF
V: TRBV6-1; size: many; D: .; J: TRBJ1-2; DNA: TGTGCCAGCAGTGAGTTCGCGGGGGTTAACTATGGCTACACCTTC; CDR3: CASSEFAGVNYGYTF
V: TRBV18; size: .; D: TRBD1; J: TRBJ1-2; DNA: TGTGCCGGCTCACCACAGGGGGCTGGTGGCTACACCTTC; CDR3: CAGSPQGAGGYTF
V: TRBV30; size: many; D: TRBD2; J: TRBJ2-7; DNA: TGTGCCTGGAGTGAAACTAGCGGAGGCTACGAGCAGTACTTC; CDR3: CAWSETSGGYEQYF
V: TRBV7-7; size: many; D: .; J: TRBJ1-1; DNA: TGTGCTAGCAGCTCACAGGTGAACACTGAAGCTTTCTTT; CDR3: CASSSQVNTEAFF
V: TRBV15; size: .; D: .; J: TRBJ1-6; DNA: TGTGCCACCAGCAGAGATCTTGGAGGGAATTCACCCCTCCACTTT; CDR3: CATSRDLGGNSPLHF
V: TRBV2; size: many; D: .; J: TRBJ1-5; DNA: TGTGCCAGCAGTCCCAACAGGTTAAATCAGCCCCAGCATTTT; CDR3: CASSPNRLNQPQHF
V: TRBV29-1; size: many; D: .; J: TRBJ1-2; DNA: TGCAGCGCGGCAGGGGCAGGGAACTATGGCTACACCTTC; CDR3: CSAAGAGNYGYTF
V: TRBV11-2; size: many; D: .; J: TRBJ2-7; DNA: TGTGCCAGCAGCTTACAGGGGCCCTCCTACGAGCAGTACTTC; CDR3: CASSLQGPSYEQYF
V: TRBV6-1; size: many; D: .; J: TRBJ2-7; DNA: TGTGCCAGTGGGGCAGGGTGGACCTACGAGCAGTACTTC; CDR3: CASGAGWTYEQYF
V: TRBV19; size: many; D: .; J: TRBJ2-2; DNA: TGTGCCAGTAGTATGGGGGGAAGGGTCGGGGAGCTGTTTTTT; CDR3: CASSMGGRVGELFF
V: TRBV27; size: many; D: .; J: TRBJ1-2; DNA: TGTGCCAGCAGTTTGTACACAGACTATGGCTACACCTTC; CDR3: CASSLYTDYGYTF
V: TRBV7-8; size: few; D: .; J: TRBJ2-1; DNA: TGTGCCAGCAGCTTAGGTGGCATACACAATGAGCAGTTCTTC; CDR3: CASSLGGIHNEQFF
V: TRBV18; size: .; D: TRBD2; J: TRBJ2-3; DNA: TGTGCCAGCTCGCTCCAAAGCGGGGGGGCTTCAGATACGCAGTATTTT; CDR3: CASSLQSGGASDTQYF
V: TRBV5-1; size: many; D: TRBD1; J: TRBJ1-1; DNA: TGCGCCAGTCAGACAGGGGCGGAGAACACTGAAGCTTTCTTT; CDR3: CASQTGAENTEAFF
V: TRBV9; size: many; D: TRBD1; J: TRBJ2-3; DNA: TGTGCCAGCAGCGTAGCAGGACAGGGCACCACAGATACGCAGTATTTT; CDR3: CASSVAGQGTTDTQYF
V: TRBV11-2; size: many; D: TRBD2; J: TRBJ2-3; DNA: TGTGCCAGCAGCCTAAACGGACTAGCGGCTAGCACAGATACGCAGTATTTT; CDR3: CASSLNGLAASTDTQYF
V: TRBV7-2; size: many; D: TRBD2; J: TRBJ2-3; DNA: TGTGCCAGCAGCCCTCGGCTAGCGGGGCCCACAGATACGCAGTATTTT; CDR3: CASSPRLAGPTDTQYF
V: TRBV6-5; size: many; D: TRBD2; J: TRBJ2-1; DNA: TGTGCCAGCAGTTTTATAAGCGGGGGTTACAATGAGCAGTTCTTC; CDR3: CASSFISGGYNEQFF
V: TRBV5-1; size: many; D: .; J: TRBJ1-3; DNA: TGCGCCAGCAGCACCTCAGGGGTTCTCAACACCATATATTTT; CDR3: CASSTSGVLNTIYF
V: TRBV15; size: many; D: .; J: TRBJ2-3; DNA: TGTGCCACCAGCAGAGATCGGGGTAGGGCAGATACGCAGTATTTT; CDR3: CATSRDRGRADTQYF
V: TRBV28; size: many; D: .; J: TRBJ1-5; DNA: TGTGCCAGCAGTTTAGAACAGGGCGGGCAGCCCCAGCATTTT; CDR3: CASSLEQGGQPQHF
V: TRBV5-1; size: many; D: .; J: TRBJ2-7; DNA: TGCGCCAGCAGCTCCAACCTCATAGCTAGCGAGCAGTACTTC; CDR3: CASSSNLIASEQYF
V: TRBV25-1; size: .; D: TRBD1; J: TRBJ2-2; DNA: TGTGCCAGCAGCGGGACAGGGGGCACCACCGGGGAGCTGTTTTTT; CDR3: CASSGTGGTTGELFF
V: TRBV7-9; size: many; D: .; J: TRBJ2-7; DNA: TGTGCCAGCAGCTTAGCGGCCAGGGGACACGAGCAGTACTTC; CDR3: CASSLAARGHEQYF
V: TRBV7-2; size: many; D: TRBD2; J: TRBJ2-1; DNA: TGTGCCAGCAGCCCGACGGGACTAGCGGGGGGGCTAAATGAGCAGTTCTTC; CDR3: CASSPTGLAGGLNEQFF
V: TRBV19; size: medium-sized; D: .; J: TRBJ2-7; DNA: TGTGCCAGTAGTATAGAGACCGGGGAGCAGTACTTC; CDR3: CASSIETGEQYF
V: TRBV19; size: many; D: TRBD1; J: TRBJ1-2; DNA: TGTGCCAGTAAAAGCGGACAGGGCCATGGCTACACCTTC; CDR3: CASKSGQGHGYTF